This TCR beta chain was profiled in a study of cytomegalovirus exposure and HLA in healthy donors. The J segment lost 1 base and the V segment lost 6 bases, leaving 1 base of the junction unmatched. CDR1 is SQVTM and CDR2 is ANQGSEA in the germline V gene. CDR3 length: 12 amino acids. Data came from immunoSEQ multiplex PCR; TCRdb stores just in-frame clones and leaves some out. The sample lists 90,000 to 120,000 clones, roughly 88% seen once, with about 3% in the top ten. Material for sequencing was PBMCs. V and J are TRBV29-1 and TRBJ1-2, with 8 positions matching TRBD1. This TCR derives from a young woman in good health and CMV-seronegative. Here the CDR3 DNA reads TGCAGCGTGGACAGGGTTAACTATGGCTACACCTTC. Amino acids: CSVDRVNYGYTF.